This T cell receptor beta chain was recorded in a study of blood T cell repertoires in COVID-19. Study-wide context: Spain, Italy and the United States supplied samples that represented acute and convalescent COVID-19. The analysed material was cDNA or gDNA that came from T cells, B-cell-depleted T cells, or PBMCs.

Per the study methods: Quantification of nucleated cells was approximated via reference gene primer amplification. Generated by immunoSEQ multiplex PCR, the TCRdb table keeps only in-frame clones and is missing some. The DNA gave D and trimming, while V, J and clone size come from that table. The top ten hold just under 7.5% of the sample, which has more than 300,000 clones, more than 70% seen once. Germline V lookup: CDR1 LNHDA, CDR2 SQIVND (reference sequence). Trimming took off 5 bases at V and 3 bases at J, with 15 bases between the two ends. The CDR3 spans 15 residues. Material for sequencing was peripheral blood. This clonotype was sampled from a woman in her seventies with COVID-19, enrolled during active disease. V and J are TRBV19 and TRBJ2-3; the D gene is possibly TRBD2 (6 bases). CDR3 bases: TGTGCCAGTAGTGCGAGGGGAGGAGGGACAGATACGCAGTATTTT. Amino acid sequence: CASSARGGGTDTQYF.